This T cell receptor beta chain stems from a study of cytomegalovirus exposure and HLA in healthy donors. Here immunoSEQ multiplex PCR was the method, and the copy in TCRdb shows in-frame clones only, minus some. The sample yields about 270,000 clones, around 85% seen once. The CDR3 covers 15 residues. Germline trimming cut 2 bases from V and 7 bases from J; bases unmatched to any gene: 8. CDR1 is PRHDT, CDR2 FYEKMQ, per germline (reference sequence). Comments on this clone: The antigen is undetermined.

Study-wide results and caveats: In vitro testing confirmed a few CMV-associated chains as specific for CMV antigens.

The chain joins TRBV13 to TRBJ1-5, with TRBD1 identical over 7 bases. This receptor was obtained from a woman aged 18 to 35 in good health and CMV-seronegative. The specimen sequenced was PBMCs. As DNA, the CDR3 is TGTGCCAGCAGCTTAAGTTATACAGGGGAACAGCCCCAGCATTTT. Its protein product is CASSLSYTGEQPQHF.